The clone carrying this T cell receptor (beta chain) has at least ten counts. Antigen specificity is unknown. One end of the junction does not line up with germline, which may come from a read error. The data originate from a study of T cells in Graves' hyperthyroidism and ophthalmopathy. Study results and caveats: Most thyroid clonotypes that were expanded above 0.001 also turned up in blood.

There were TCR beta CDR3 regions amplified from RNA transcripts. HTBI primers were the set used in a first-round RT-PCR of the TCR CDR3. Via MiXCR, TCRdb re-called the multiplex PCR reads, giving one row per CDR3 protein. The sample lists around 250,000 distinct CDR3 sequences; roughly 15% were seen once. The CDR3 spans 11 residues. Germline V gene lookup returns CDR1 LGHDT and CDR2 YNNKEL (reference sequence). The clonotype comes from a woman aged 18-35 years with Graves' ophthalmopathy. Sequencing was done on a sample of blood. The chain combines TRBV3-1 with TRBJ2-2, with D perhaps matching TRBD2 (6 bases). The CDR3 DNA reads as TGTGCCAGCAGCCAAGTGGGGGGGCTGTTTTTT. It encodes CASSQVGGLFF.